These T cell receptor beta chains were read from a single sample in a study of T cell repertoires in cytomegalovirus infection. One entry per CDR3 protein results from TCRdb running MiXCR on the reads. The sample has around 710,000 distinct CDR3 sequences, 25% to 35% seen once. The antigens for these receptors are not known. The sample was cultured CD8+ T cells from PBMCs, taken from culture after CMV antigen stimulation. These receptors all come from a human donor in good health (CMV status not recorded). Some clones in this sample may be carry-over from other donors' samples. The CDR3 runs from the conserved cysteine through the conserved F or W. D genes are given only for firm matches. Rows give clone size only sometimes, using once, few, many, or a class for an expanded clone.

NA	TRBV6-5	TRBJ1-1	NA	TGTGCCAGCAGTTACTCGACGGGAAGGATAGAAGCTTTCTTT	CASSYSTGRIEAFF
NA	TRBV10-3	TRBJ1-1	NA	TGTGCCATCAGTGAAATGGTAAACACTGAAGCTTTCTTT	CAISEMVNTEAFF
NA	TRBV25-1	TRBJ1-2	few	TGTGCCAGCAGTTGGATAGGGGCTGATGGCTACACCTTC	CASSWIGADGYTF
NA	TRBV5-5	TRBJ1-1	NA	TGTGCCAGCAGCTTGGGAGTGGTTGTGCATAGTACTGAAGCTTTCTTT	CASSLGVVVHSTEAFF
NA	TRBV19	TRBJ2-3	NA	TGTGCCAGTAGTATCGCTTTGTGGGACACCGCACGGGATACGCAGTATTTT	CASSIALWDTARDTQYF
NA	TRBV3-1	TRBJ1-2	NA	TGTGCCAGCAGCCAAGTAAACACACCAGGAGATGGCTACACCTTC	CASSQVNTPGDGYTF
TRBD2	TRBV7-2	TRBJ2-3	many	TGTGCCAGCAGCTTACCTAGCGGGGGAACTAGCACAGATACGCAGTATTTT	CASSLPSGGTSTDTQYF
NA	TRBV6-2/TRBV6-3	TRBJ1-5	once	TGTGCCAGCAGTTCCCGGGACACGACGAAGCCCCAGCATTTT	CASSSRDTTKPQHF
NA	TRBV7-9	TRBJ2-7	few	TGTGCCAGCAGCAAACCTCCCGGGACACACATAGGCCAGCAGTACTTC	CASSKPPGTHIGQQYF
TRBD1	TRBV6-6	TRBJ1-6	NA	TGTGCCAGCAGTTACTCGAGGACAGGCCTTGATTCACCCCTCCACTTT	CASSYSRTGLDSPLHF
NA	TRBV7-2	TRBJ2-5	few	TGTGCCAGCAGCTTAGGGCTCCGGGACCTATGGGAGACCCAGTACTTC	CASSLGLRDLWETQYF
TRBD2	TRBV7-8	TRBJ2-5	many	TGTGCCAGCAGCCCGGACCCGGGACTAGCGGGGAAAGAGACCCAGTACTTC	CASSPDPGLAGKETQYF
NA	TRBV12-3/TRBV12-4	TRBJ1-1	few	TGTGCCAGCAAGATAGGGAGGCACGATGAAGCTTTCTTT	CASKIGRHDEAFF
NA	TRBV6-1	TRBJ2-1	few	TGTGCCAGCACCCCCGGGACATCTTACAATGAGCAGTTCTTC	CASTPGTSYNEQFF
NA	TRBV6-5	TRBJ2-2	NA	TGTGCCACCGAACAGGTCTTGGGCACCGGGGAGCTGTTTTTT	CATEQVLGTGELFF
TRBD2	TRBV9	TRBJ2-2	NA	TGTGCCAGCAGCCCCGGGTGGGAGGGGTTCACCGGGGAGCTGTTTTTT	CASSPGWEGFTGELFF
NA	TRBV7-6	TRBJ2-5	few	TGTGCCAGCAGCTTATTTATCTACCTCCAAGAGACCCAGTACTTC	CASSLFIYLQETQYF
TRBD2	TRBV12-3/TRBV12-4	TRBJ2-5	NA	TGTGCCAGCAGCTCCTGGGGACTAGCGCCTCAAGAGACCCAGTACTTC	CASSSWGLAPQETQYF
NA	TRBV2	TRBJ2-1	NA	TGTGCCAGCAGTGACCTGCCCGTCAATGAGCAGTTCTTC	CASSDLPVNEQFF
TRBD2	TRBV24-1	TRBJ2-5	NA	TGTGCCACCAGTGCTTTAGCGGGGGGACAAGAGACCCAGTACTTC	CATSALAGGQETQYF
NA	TRBV28	TRBJ2-7	many	TGTGCCAGCAGTGACCGGGACAAGGGGCTCGGGGACGAGCAGTACTTC	CASSDRDKGLGDEQYF
TRBD1	TRBV12-3/TRBV12-4	TRBJ1-2	many	TGTGCCAGCAGTCCAGATAGGACAGGGCGCTATGGCTACACCTTC	CASSPDRTGRYGYTF
TRBD1	TRBV12-3/TRBV12-4	TRBJ1-1	many	TGTGCCAGCAGACCCGACAGGGGAGGCACTGAAGCTTTCTTT	CASRPDRGGTEAFF
TRBD1	TRBV10-2	TRBJ2-7	NA	TGCGCCAGCAGTACGACAGGGGGCATTTACGAGCAGTACTTC	CASSTTGGIYEQYF
NA	TRBV12-3/TRBV12-4	TRBJ1-1	many	TGTGCCAGCAGTTTAACCGGACCGGGGGGGCCTGAAGCTTTCTTT	CASSLTGPGGPEAFF
TRBD1	TRBV7-3	TRBJ2-3	few	TGTGCCAGCAGTCCTAAGGACAGGGGGTTGGATACGCAGTATTTT	CASSPKDRGLDTQYF
NA	TRBV19	TRBJ2-4	few	TGTGCGGTTTTCGGATCAAACATTCAGTACTTC	CAVFGSNIQYF
NA	TRBV24-1	TRBJ2-3	many	TGTGCCACCAGTGATGGAGTGATTGATACGCAGTATTTT	CATSDGVIDTQYF
NA	TRBV7-6	TRBJ1-1	NA	TGTGCCAGCAGCCAAAGCTCGGGCGGTCTGCGAAGCACTGAAGCTTTCTTT	CASSQSSGGLRSTEAFF
NA	TRBV12-3/TRBV12-4	TRBJ2-7	many	TGTGCCAGCAGTTTAGTCGGTACCTACGAGCAGTACTTC	CASSLVGTYEQYF
NA	TRBV7-3	TRBJ2-6	few	TGTGCCAGCAGCTTAGGGGCAGCCTGGGGAGGGGCCAACGTCCTGACTTTC	CASSLGAAWGGANVLTF
NA	TRBV7-6	TRBJ1-5	NA	TGTGCCAGCAGCTTGTCGGACAATAGCAATCAGCCCCAGCATTTT	CASSLSDNSNQPQHF
NA	TRBV7-6	TRBJ2-5	many	TGTGCCAGCAGCAAGGCGGCAGTGGAGACCCAGTACTTC	CASSKAAVETQYF
TRBD2	TRBV7-3	TRBJ2-5	NA	TGTGCCAGCAGCTTGGGACTAGCGGGGAGATGGGAGACCCAGTACTTC	CASSLGLAGRWETQYF
TRBD1	TRBV6-6	TRBJ2-7	few	TGTGCCAGCAGTCCTACTCTGACAGGGGGCGCCTACGAGCAGTACTTC	CASSPTLTGGAYEQYF
NA	TRBV4-1	TRBJ1-1	few	TGCGCTACGCGAGTTATTGGGAACACTGAAGCTTTCTTT	CATRVIGNTEAFF
TRBD1	TRBV7-8	TRBJ1-1	many	TGTGCCAGCAGCTGGCCACAGGGGAGTGGCACTGAAGCTTTCTTT	CASSWPQGSGTEAFF
TRBD2	TRBV6-6	TRBJ2-3	NA	TGTGCCAGCAGTTATGGTAGCGGGGACACAGATACGCAGTATTTT	CASSYGSGDTDTQYF
NA	TRBV12-3/TRBV12-4	TRBJ2-2	many	TGTGCCAGCAGTTTTTTCACCGGGGAGCTGTTTTTT	CASSFFTGELFF
TRBD1	TRBV7-9	TRBJ1-2	NA	TGTGCCAGCAGCTCACTACAGGGGCTTGATTCGAACTATGGCTACACCTTC	CASSSLQGLDSNYGYTF
TRBD2	TRBV27	TRBJ2-5	NA	TGTGCCAGCAGTTGGGATAAGCGGGGGTTGGGGGAGACCCAGTACTTC	CASSWDKRGLGETQYF
NA	TRBV18	TRBJ1-5	NA	TGTGCCAGCTCACCAGAGAGGGGCACCAATCAGCCCCAGCATTTT	CASSPERGTNQPQHF
TRBD1	TRBV7-6	TRBJ1-2	NA	TGTGCCAGCAGCTTAGGAGAGGGGGCTGACGGCCACACCTTC	CASSLGEGADGHTF